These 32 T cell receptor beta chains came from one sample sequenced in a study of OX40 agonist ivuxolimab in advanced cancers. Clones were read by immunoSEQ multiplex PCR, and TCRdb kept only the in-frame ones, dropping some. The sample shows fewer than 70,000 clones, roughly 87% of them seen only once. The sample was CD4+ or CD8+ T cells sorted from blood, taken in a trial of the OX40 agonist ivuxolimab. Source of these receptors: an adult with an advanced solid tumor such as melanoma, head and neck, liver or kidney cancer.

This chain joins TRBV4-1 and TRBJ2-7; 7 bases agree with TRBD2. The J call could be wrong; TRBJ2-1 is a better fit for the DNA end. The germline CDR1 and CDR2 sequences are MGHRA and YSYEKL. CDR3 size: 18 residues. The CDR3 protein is CASSQSARGSASYNEQFF. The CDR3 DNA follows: TGCGCCAGCAGCCAATCGGCCCGCGGGAGTGCATCCTACAATGAGCAGTTCTTC.

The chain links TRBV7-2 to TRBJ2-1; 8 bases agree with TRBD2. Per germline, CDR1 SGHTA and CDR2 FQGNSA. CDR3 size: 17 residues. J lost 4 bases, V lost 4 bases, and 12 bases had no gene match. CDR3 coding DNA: TGTGCCAGCAGCTCACCCCAGGGCGGGGGGCCTTACAATGAGCAGTTCTTC. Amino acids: CASSSPQGGGPYNEQFF.

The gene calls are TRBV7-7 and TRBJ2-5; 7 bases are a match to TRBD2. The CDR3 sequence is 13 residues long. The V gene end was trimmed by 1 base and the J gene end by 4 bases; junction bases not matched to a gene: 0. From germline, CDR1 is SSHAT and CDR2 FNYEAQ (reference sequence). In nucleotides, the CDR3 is TGTGCCAGCAGCTTAGGGGGGGGAGAGACCCAGTACTTC. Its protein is CASSLGGGETQYF.

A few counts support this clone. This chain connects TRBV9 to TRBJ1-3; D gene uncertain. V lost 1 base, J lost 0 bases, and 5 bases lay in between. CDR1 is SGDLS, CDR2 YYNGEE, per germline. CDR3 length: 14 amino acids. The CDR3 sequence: CASSVLSSGNTIYF. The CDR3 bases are TGTGCCAGCAGCGTACTCAGCTCTGGAAACACCATATATTTT.

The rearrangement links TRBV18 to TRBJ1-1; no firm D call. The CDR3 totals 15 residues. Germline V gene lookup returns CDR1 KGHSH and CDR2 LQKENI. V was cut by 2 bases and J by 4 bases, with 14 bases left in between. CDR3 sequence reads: CASSPRLAGGTEAFF. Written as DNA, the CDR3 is TGTGCCAGCTCACCAAGGTTGGCGGGTGGCACTGAAGCTTTCTTT.

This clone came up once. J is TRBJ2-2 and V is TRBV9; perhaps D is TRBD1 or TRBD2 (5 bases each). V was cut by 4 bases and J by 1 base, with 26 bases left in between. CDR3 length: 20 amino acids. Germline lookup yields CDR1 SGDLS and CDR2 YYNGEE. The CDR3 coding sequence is TGTGCCAGCAGCTACACTGGATCAAAAACCGGGACGGGGAACACCGGGGAGCTGTTTTTT. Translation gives CASSYTGSKTGTGNTGELFF. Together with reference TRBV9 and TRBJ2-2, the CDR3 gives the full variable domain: DSGVTQTPKHLITATGQRVTLRCSPRSGDLSVYWYQQSLDQGLQFLIQYYNGEERAKGNILERFSAQQFPDLHSELNLSSLELGDSALYFCASSYTGSKTGTGNTGELFFGEGSRLTVL.

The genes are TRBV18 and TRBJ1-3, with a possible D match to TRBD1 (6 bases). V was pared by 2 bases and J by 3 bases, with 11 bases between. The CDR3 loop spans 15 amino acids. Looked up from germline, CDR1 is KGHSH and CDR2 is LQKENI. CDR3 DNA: TGTGCCAGCTCACCATTGCAGGGGAATGGAAACACCATATATTTT. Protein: CASSPLQGNGNTIYF. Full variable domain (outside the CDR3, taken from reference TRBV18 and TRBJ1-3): NAGVMQNPRHLVRRRGQEARLRCSPMKGHSHVYWYRQLPEEGLKFMVYLQKENIIDESGMPKERFSAEFPKEGPSILRIQQVVRGDSAAYFCASSPLQGNGNTIYFGEGSWLTVV.

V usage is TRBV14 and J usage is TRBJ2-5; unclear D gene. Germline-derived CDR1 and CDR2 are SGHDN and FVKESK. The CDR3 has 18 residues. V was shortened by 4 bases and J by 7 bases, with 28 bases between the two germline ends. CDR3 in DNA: TGTGCCAGCAGCCCGTTAGTGGGTCCGAGACAAGGGTTTTGGACCCAGTACTTC. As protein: CASSPLVGPRQGFWTQYF.

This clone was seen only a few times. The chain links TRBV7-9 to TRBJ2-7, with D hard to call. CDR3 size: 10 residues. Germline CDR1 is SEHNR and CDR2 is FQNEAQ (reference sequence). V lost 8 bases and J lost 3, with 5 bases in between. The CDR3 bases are TGTGCCAGCGGGTTCTACGAGCAGTACTTC. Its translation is CASGFYEQYF.

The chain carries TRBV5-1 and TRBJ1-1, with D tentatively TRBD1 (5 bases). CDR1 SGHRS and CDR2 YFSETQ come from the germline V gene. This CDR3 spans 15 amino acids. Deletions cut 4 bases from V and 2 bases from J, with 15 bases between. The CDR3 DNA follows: TGCGCCAGCAGCGCCGACAGACCTCCCAACACTGAAGCTTTCTTT. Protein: CASSADRPPNTEAFF.

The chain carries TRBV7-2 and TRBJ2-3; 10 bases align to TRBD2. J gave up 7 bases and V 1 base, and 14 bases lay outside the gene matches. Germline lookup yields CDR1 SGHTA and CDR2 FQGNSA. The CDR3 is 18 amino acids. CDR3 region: CASSLVLLAGYSGNTQYF. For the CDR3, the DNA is TGTGCCAGCAGCTTAGTTCTACTAGCGGGGTATAGTGGGAATACGCAGTATTTT. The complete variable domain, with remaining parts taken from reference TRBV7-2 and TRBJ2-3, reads GAGVSQSPSNKVTEKGKDVELRCDPISGHTALYWYRQSLGQGLEFLIYFQGNSAPDKSGLPSDRFSAERTGGSVSTLTIQRTQQEDSAVYLCASSLVLLAGYSGNTQYFGPGTRLTVL.

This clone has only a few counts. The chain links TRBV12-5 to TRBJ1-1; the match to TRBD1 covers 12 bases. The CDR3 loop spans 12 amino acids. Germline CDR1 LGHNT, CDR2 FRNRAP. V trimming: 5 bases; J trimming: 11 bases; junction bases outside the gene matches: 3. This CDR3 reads CASGLGQGAAFF. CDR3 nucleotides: TGTGCTAGTGGTCTGGGACAGGGGGCGGCTTTCTTT. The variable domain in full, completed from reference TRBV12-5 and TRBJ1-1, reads DARVTQTPRHKVTEMGQEVTMRCQPILGHNTVFWYRQTMMQGLELLAYFRNRAPLDDSGMPKDRFSAEMPDATLATLKIQPSEPRDSAVYFCASGLGQGAAFFGQGTRLTVV.

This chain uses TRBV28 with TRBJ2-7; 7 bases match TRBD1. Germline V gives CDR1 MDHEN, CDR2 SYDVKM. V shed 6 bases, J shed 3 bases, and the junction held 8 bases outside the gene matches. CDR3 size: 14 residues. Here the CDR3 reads CASSLTGLLYEQYF. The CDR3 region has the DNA TGTGCCAGCAGCCTGACAGGGCTCCTCTACGAGCAGTACTTC.

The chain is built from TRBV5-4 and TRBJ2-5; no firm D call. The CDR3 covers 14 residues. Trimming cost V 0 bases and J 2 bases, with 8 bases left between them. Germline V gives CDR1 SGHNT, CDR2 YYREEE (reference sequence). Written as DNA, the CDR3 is TGTGCCAGCAGCTTGGATCAGTTTCAAGAGACCCAGTACTTC. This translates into CASSLDQFQETQYF.

The CDR3 DNA reads as TGTGCCACTCAAGGGTCTCAGGCCACCTACGAGCAGTACTTC. Translated: CATQGSQATYEQYF. J is TRBJ2-7 and V is TRBV28, with no clear D. Germline V CDR1 and CDR2: MDHEN, SYDVKM. Trimming removed 10 bases from V and 2 bases from J, with 18 bases in between. The CDR3 contains 14 residues.

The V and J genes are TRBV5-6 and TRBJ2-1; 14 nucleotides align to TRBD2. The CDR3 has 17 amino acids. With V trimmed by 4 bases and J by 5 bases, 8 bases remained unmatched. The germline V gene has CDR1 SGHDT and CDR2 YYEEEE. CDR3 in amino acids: CASSPGTSGRSDNEQFF. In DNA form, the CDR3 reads TGTGCCAGCAGCCCCGGGACTAGCGGGAGATCCGACAATGAGCAGTTCTTC. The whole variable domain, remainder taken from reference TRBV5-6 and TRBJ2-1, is DAGVTQSPTHLIKTRGQQVTLRCSPKSGHDTVSWYQQALGQGPQFIFQYYEEEERQRGNFPDRFSGHQFPNYSSELNVNALLLGDSALYLCASSPGTSGRSDNEQFFGPGTRLTVL.

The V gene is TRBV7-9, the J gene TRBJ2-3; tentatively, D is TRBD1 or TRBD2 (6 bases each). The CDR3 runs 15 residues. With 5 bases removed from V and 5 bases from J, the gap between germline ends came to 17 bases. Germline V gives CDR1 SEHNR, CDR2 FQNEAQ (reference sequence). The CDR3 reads CASSRTGTALDTQYF. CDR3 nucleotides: TGTGCCAGCAGCCGAACAGGGACTGCTTTAGATACGCAGTATTTT.

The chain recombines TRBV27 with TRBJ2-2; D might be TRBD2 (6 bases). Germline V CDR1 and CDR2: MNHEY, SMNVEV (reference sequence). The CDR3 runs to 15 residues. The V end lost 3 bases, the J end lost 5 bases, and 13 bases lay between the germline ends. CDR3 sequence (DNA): TGTGCCAGCAGTTTTTACGGGAGCGGGACCGGGGAGCTGTTTTTT. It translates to CASSFYGSGTGELFF.

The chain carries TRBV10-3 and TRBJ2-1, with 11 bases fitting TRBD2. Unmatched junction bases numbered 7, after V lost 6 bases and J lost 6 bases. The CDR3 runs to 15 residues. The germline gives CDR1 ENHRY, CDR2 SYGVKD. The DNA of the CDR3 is TGTGCCATCAGGAAGACTAGCGGGACATCCAATGAGCAGTTCTTC. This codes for CAIRKTSGTSNEQFF.

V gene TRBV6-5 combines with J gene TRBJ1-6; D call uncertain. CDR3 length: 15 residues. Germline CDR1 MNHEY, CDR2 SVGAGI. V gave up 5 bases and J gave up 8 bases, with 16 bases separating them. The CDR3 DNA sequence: TGTGCCAGCAGTACAACGGGTGCCCCTGATTCACCCCTCCACTTT. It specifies CASSTTGAPDSPLHF.

CDR3 sequence reads: CASRPYGGEEKLFF. CDR3 in DNA: TGTGCCAGCCGACCTTACGGGGGGGAAGAAAAACTGTTTTTT. V gene TRBV6-1 combines with J gene TRBJ1-4; maybe TRBD1 (5 bases). Germline assignment: CDR1 MNHNS and CDR2 SASEGT. The CDR3 spans 14 residues. Trimming left V 8 bases short and J 8 bases short, with 18 bases between.

Here the CDR3 DNA reads TGTGCCATCAGGGAAGACAGGGGATCGGGGACTGAAGCTTTCTTT. Encoded protein: CAIREDRGSGTEAFF. The chain employs TRBV10-3 and TRBJ1-1, with TRBD1 identical over 8 bases. Germline CDR1 ENHRY, CDR2 SYGVKD. Trimming removed 6 bases from V and 5 bases from J; junction bases left unmatched: 11. The CDR3 loop spans 15 amino acids.

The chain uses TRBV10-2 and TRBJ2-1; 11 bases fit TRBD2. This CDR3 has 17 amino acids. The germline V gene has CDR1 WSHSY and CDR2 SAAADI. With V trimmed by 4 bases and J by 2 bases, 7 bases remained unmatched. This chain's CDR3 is CASSGLAGRGPYNEQFF. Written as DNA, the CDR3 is TGCGCCAGCAGTGGACTAGCGGGAAGGGGCCCCTACAATGAGCAGTTCTTC.

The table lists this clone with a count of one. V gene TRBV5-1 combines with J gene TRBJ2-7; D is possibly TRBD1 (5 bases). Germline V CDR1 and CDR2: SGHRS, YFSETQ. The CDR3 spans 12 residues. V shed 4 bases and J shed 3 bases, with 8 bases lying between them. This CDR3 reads CASSPDSYEQYF. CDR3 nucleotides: TGCGCCAGCAGCCCAGACAGCTACGAGCAGTACTTC.

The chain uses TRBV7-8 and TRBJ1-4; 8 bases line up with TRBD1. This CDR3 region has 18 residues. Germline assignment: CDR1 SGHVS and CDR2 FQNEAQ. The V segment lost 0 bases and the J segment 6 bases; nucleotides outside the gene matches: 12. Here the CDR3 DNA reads TGTGCCAGCAGCTTAGCGCCAGGGGGCGCCTCGATTGATGAAAAACTGTTTTTT. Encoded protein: CASSLAPGGASIDEKLFF. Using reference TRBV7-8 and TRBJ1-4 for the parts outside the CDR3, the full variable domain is GAGVSQSPRYKVAKRGQDVALRCDPISGHVSLFWYQQALGQGPEFLTYFQNEAQLDKSGLPSDRFFAERPEGSVSTLKIQRTQQEDSAVYLCASSLAPGGASIDEKLFFGSGTQLSVL.

CDR3 DNA sequence: TGCGCCAGCAGCCATATCCACGCCGGGGAAGAGCAGTACTTC. Its protein is CASSHIHAGEEQYF. This chain uses TRBV4-1 with TRBJ2-7, with a tentative D call TRBD2 (5 bases). Looked up from germline, CDR1 is MGHRA and CDR2 is YSYEKL. V was shortened by 3 bases and J by 7 bases, with 16 bases between the two germline ends. The CDR3 extends over 14 amino acids.

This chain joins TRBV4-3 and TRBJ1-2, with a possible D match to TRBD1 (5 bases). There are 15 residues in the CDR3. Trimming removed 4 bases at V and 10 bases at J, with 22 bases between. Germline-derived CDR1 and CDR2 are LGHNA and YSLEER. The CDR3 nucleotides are TGCGCCAGCAGCCCACATCCGACAGTCAATCCCATCTACACCTTC. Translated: CASSPHPTVNPIYTF.

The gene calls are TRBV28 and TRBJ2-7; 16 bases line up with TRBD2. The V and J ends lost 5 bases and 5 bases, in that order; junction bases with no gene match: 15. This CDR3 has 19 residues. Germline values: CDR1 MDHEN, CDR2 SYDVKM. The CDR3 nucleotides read TGTGCCAGCAGTCTCCCAGTGGGGGGACTAGCGGGAGGGATAAACGAGCAGTACTTC. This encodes CASSLPVGGLAGGINEQYF.

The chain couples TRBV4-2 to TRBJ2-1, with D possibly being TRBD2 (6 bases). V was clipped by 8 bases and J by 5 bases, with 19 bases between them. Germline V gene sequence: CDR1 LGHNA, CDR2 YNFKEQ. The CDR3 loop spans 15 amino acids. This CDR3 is CASARGGTTHNEQFF. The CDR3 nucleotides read TGTGCCAGCGCGCGGGGCGGGACCACACACAATGAGCAGTTCTTC.

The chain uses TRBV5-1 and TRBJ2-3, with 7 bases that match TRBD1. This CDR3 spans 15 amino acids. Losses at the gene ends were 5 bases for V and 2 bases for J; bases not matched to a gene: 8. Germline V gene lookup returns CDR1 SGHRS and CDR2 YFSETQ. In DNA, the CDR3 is TGCGCCAGCAGATTTGGACAGGACCCCACAGATACGCAGTATTTT. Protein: CASRFGQDPTDTQYF.

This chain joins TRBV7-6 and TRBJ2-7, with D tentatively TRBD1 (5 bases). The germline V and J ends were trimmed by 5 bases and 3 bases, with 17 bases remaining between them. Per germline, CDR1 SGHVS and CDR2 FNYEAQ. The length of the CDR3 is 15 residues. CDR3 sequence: CASSPNQGQGYEQYF. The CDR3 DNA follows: TGTGCCAGCAGCCCTAACCAGGGTCAAGGCTACGAGCAGTACTTC.

As DNA, the CDR3 is TGTGCCTGGAGTGTGTACCCGGGAAGCACAGATACGCAGTATTTT. Its translation: CAWSVYPGSTDTQYF. This sequence joins TRBV30 and TRBJ2-3; D might be TRBD2 (5 bases). The V gene lost 0 bases and the J gene lost 0 bases, with 10 bases spanning the gap. CDR3 length: 15 amino acids. The germline CDR1 and CDR2 sequences are GTSNPN and SVGIG (reference sequence).